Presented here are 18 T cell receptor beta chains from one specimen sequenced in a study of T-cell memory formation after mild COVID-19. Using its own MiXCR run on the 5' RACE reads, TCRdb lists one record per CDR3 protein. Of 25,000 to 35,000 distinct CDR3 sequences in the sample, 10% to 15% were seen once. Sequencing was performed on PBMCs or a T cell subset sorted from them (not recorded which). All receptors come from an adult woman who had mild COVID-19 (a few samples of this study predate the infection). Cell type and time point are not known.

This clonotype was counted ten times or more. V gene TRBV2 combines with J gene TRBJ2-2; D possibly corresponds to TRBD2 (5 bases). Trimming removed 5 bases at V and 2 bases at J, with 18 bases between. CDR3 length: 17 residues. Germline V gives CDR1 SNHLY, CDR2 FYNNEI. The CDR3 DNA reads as TGTGCCAGCAGTCCGCGGGCAAAGGGCCTTAACACCGGGGAGCTGTTTTTT. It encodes CASSPRAKGLNTGELFF.

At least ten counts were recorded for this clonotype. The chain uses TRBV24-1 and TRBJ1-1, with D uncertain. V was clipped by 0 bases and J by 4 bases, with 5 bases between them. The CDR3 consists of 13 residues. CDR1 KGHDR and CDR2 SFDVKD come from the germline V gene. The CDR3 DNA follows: TGTGCCACCAGTGATTTGGGCGGCACTGAAGCTTTCTTT. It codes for CATSDLGGTEAFF.

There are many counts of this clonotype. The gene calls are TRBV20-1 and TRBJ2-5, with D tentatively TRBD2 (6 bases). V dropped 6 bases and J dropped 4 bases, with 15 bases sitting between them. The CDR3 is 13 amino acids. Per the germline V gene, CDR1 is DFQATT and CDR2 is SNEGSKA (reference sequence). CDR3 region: CSAPLAQGETQYF. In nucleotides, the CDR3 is TGCAGTGCCCCCCTAGCGCAAGGAGAGACCCAGTACTTC.

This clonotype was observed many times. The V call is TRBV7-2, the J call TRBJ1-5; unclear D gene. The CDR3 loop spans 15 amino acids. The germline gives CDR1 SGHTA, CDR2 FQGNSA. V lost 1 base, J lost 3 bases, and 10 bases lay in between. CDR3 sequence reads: CASSLVRAPNQPQHF. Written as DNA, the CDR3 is TGTGCCAGCAGCTTAGTACGGGCACCCAATCAGCCCCAGCATTTT.

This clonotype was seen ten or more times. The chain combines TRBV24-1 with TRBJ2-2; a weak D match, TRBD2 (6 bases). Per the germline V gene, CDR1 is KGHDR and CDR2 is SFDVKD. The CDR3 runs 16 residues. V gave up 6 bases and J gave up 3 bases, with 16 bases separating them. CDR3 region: CATSLISGVDTGELFF. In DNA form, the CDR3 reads TGTGCCACCAGTTTAATTTCGGGGGTCGACACCGGGGAGCTGTTTTTT.

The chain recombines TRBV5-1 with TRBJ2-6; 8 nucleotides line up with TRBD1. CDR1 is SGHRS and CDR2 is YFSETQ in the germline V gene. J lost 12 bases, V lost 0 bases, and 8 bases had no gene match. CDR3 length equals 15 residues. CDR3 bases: TGCGCCAGCAGCTTGGAATGGACAGGGATGGGCGTCCTGACTTTC. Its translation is CASSLEWTGMGVLTF.

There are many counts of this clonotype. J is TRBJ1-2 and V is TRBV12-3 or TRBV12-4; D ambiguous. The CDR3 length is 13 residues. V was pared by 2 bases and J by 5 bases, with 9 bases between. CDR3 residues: CASSLLWAYGYTF. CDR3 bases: TGTGCCAGCAGTTTATTGTGGGCTTATGGCTACACCTTC.

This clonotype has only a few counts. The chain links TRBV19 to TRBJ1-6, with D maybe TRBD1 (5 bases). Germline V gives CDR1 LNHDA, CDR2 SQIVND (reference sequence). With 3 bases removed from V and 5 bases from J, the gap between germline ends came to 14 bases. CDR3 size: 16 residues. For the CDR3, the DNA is TGTGCCAGTAGTATTCAGGCGGGACGGAATAATTCACCCCTCCACTTT. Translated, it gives CASSIQAGRNNSPLHF.

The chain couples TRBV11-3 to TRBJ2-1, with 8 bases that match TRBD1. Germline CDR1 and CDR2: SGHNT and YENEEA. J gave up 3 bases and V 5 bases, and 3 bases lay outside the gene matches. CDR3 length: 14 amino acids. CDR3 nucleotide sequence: TGTGCCAGCAGCCGGGACAGGATCTACAATGAGCAGTTCTTC. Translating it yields CASSRDRIYNEQFF.

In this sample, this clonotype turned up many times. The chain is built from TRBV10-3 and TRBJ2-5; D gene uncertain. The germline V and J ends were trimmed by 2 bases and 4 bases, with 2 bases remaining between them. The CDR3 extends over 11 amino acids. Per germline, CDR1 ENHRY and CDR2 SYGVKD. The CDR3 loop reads CAISEAETQYF. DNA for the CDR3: TGTGCCATCAGTGAGGCAGAGACCCAGTACTTC.

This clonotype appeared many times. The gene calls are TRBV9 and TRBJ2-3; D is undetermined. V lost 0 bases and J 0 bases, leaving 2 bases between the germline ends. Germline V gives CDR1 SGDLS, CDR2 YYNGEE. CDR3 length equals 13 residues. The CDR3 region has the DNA TGTGCCAGCAGCGTAGTTAGCACAGATACGCAGTATTTT. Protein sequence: CASSVVSTDTQYF.

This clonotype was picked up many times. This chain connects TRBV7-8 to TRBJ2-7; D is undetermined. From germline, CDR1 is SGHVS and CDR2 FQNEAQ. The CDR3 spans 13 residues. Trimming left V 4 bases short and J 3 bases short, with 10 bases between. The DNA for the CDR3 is TGTGCCAGCAGCTCGAGGTGGGGCTACGAGCAGTACTTC. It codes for CASSSRWGYEQYF.

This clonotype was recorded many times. The CDR3 DNA reads as TGCAGTGCTACCCCAAGAGGCCAGGGACTCTCCTACGAGCAGTACTTC. It is translated as CSATPRGQGLSYEQYF. This sequence joins TRBV20-1 and TRBJ2-7, with a tentative D call TRBD2 (6 bases). This CDR3 is built from 16 residues. Germline lookup yields CDR1 DFQATT and CDR2 SNEGSKA (reference sequence). V lost 4 bases, J lost 0 bases, and 19 bases lay in between.

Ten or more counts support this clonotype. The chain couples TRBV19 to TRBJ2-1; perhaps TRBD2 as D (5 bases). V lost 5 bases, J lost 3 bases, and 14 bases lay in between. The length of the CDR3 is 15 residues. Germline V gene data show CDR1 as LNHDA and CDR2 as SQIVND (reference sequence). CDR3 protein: CASSVGMSFYNEQFF. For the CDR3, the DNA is TGTGCCAGTAGTGTCGGGATGTCATTCTACAATGAGCAGTTCTTC. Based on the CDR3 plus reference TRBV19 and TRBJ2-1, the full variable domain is DGGITQSPKYLFRKEGQNVTLSCEQNLNHDAMYWYRQDPGQGLRLIYYSQIVNDFQKGDIAEGYSVSREKKESFPLTVTSAQKNPTAFYLCASSVGMSFYNEQFFGPGTRLTVL.

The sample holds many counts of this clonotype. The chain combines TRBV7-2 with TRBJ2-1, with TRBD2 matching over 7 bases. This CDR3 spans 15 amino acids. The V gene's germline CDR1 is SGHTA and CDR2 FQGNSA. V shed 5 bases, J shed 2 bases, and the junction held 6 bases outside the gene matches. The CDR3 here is CASSISGATYNEQFF. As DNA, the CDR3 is TGTGCCAGCAGCATAAGCGGGGCGACCTACAATGAGCAGTTCTTC.

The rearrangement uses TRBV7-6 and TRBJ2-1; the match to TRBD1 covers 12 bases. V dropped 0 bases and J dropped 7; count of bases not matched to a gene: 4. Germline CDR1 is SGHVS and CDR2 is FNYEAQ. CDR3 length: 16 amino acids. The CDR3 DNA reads TGTGCCAGCAGCTTAGCGGGACAGGGGGCGCCTAATGAGCAGTTCTTC. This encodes CASSLAGQGAPNEQFF.

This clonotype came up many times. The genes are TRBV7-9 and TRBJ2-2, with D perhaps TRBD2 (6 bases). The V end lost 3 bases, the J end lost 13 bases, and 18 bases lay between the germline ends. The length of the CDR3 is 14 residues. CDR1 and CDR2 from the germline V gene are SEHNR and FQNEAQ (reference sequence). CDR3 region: CASSFLPIKGGLFF. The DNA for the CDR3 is TGTGCCAGCAGCTTTCTTCCGATTAAGGGAGGGCTGTTTTTT.

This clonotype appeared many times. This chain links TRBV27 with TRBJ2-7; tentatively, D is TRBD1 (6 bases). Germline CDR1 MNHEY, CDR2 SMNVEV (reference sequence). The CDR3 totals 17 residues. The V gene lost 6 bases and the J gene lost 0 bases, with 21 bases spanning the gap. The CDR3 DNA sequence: TGTGCCAGCAGCCTTCCAGGCAGGGGACCTAGCTCCTACGAGCAGTACTTC. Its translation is CASSLPGRGPSSYEQYF.